These 7 T cell receptor beta chains were all obtained from the same sample, sequenced in a study of blood T cell repertoires in COVID-19. Profiling relied on immunoSEQ multiplex PCR, and the TCRdb table lists in-frame clones only, not all of them. The sample lists 170,000 or so clones; more than 75% were seen once. The sequenced sample consisted of peripheral blood. The source of these receptors is a man in his forties with active or convalescent COVID-19.

The chain is built from TRBV19 and TRBJ2-5, with TRBD1 identical over 7 bases. Trimming took 8 bases from V and 3 from J; bases not matched to a gene: 6. CDR1 and CDR2 (germline): LNHDA, SQIVND (reference sequence). This CDR3 has 13 amino acids. The CDR3 region is CASRGQAEETQYF. The CDR3 region has the DNA TGTGCCAGTCGAGGACAGGCCGAAGAGACCCAGTACTTC.

CDR3 loop: CASGREKLFF. In DNA, the CDR3 is TGTGCCAGCGGCCGTGAAAAACTGTTTTTT. The genes are TRBV2 and TRBJ1-4; D ambiguous. The CDR3 spans 10 residues. Germline V gene data show CDR1 as SNHLY and CDR2 as FYNNEI. V was shortened by 8 bases and J by 7 bases, with 5 bases between the two germline ends.

The chain carries TRBV7-2 and TRBJ1-2; D is perhaps TRBD1 (5 bases). The CDR3 is 16 amino acids. The germline V gene encodes CDR1 SGHTA and CDR2 FQGNSA. With 5 bases removed from V and 1 base from J, the gap between germline ends came to 17 bases. The CDR3: CASSPPWGEVNYGYTF. The CDR3 DNA reads TGTGCCAGCAGCCCCCCATGGGGGGAAGTTAACTATGGCTACACCTTC.

This chain uses TRBV3-1 (or the pseudogene TRBV3-2) with TRBJ2-7; 7 bases match TRBD2. The CDR3 is 14 amino acids. The V segment lost 2 bases and the J segment 5 bases; nucleotides outside the gene matches: 6. The germline V gene encodes CDR1 LGHDT and CDR2 YNNKEL (reference sequence). The CDR3 DNA sequence: TGTGCCAGCAGCCAATTGGGAGGGATCGACGAGCAGTACTTC. Residues: CASSQLGGIDEQYF.

CDR3 DNA: TGTGCCAGCAGTTTGGGCATGCCCCTGGGAGCTTTCTTT. Translation: CASSLGMPLGAFF. The gene calls are TRBV12-3 or TRBV12-4 and TRBJ1-1; no clear D. Trimming stripped 3 bases from V and 10 bases from J, with 15 bases between. The CDR3 sequence is 13 residues long.

As DNA, the CDR3 is TGTGCCAGCAGTCCTACAGGGGGAGAGACCCAGTACTTC. Its protein is CASSPTGGETQYF. The J gene is TRBJ2-5, the V gene TRBV12-3 or TRBV12-4; TRBD1 aligns across 8 bases. The V gene end was trimmed by 5 bases and the J gene end by 4 bases; junction bases not matched to a gene: 3. The CDR3 is made up of 13 amino acids.

This sequence joins TRBV11-2 and TRBJ2-7; tentative D call: TRBD2 (5 bases). The CDR3 extends over 14 amino acids. From germline, CDR1 is SGHAT and CDR2 FQNNGV. V was trimmed by 5 bases and J by 1 base, leaving 12 bases between them. CDR3 sequence reads: CASSPRRVSYEQYF. In DNA form, the CDR3 reads TGTGCCAGCAGCCCAAGGCGGGTTTCCTACGAGCAGTACTTC.